One sample yielded the 11 T cell receptor beta chains listed below, sequenced in a study of OX40 agonist ivuxolimab in advanced cancers. The data were produced by immunoSEQ multiplex PCR, yet TCRdb's version contains in-frame clones alone and is incomplete. The sample consists of tens of thousands of clones, around 88% of them appearing once. The source was CD4+ or CD8+ T cells sorted from blood, collected in a trial of the OX40 agonist ivuxolimab. These receptors were taken from an adult with an advanced solid tumor such as melanoma, head and neck, liver or kidney cancer.

The chain couples TRBV30 to TRBJ1-5, with D possibly TRBD1 on 6 matching bases. The CDR3 is 14 residues long. In germline, CDR1 is GTSNPN, CDR2 SVGIG (reference sequence). Trimming shortened V by 0 bases and J by 6 bases, and 12 bases separated the two germline ends. Here the CDR3 DNA reads TGTGCCTGGAGTGTGGGGGGGGCTAGTCAGCCCCAGCATTTT. This gives the protein CAWSVGGASQPQHF.

The chain uses TRBV7-3 and TRBJ2-1, with TRBD2 matching over 12 bases. This CDR3 comprises 17 residues. The junction had 9 bases not matched to a gene; V was cut back by 2 bases and J by 7 bases. CDR1 SGHTA and CDR2 FQGTGA come from the germline V gene. CDR3 amino acids: CASSLSPLAGGLNEQFF. In DNA form, the CDR3 reads TGTGCCAGCAGCTTATCCCCTCTAGCGGGGGGGCTTAATGAGCAGTTCTTC.

The rearrangement joins TRBV29-1 to TRBJ1-1; D unclear. V dropped 4 bases and J dropped 1 base, with 10 bases sitting between them. The CDR3 extends over 13 amino acids. Germline CDR1 SQVTM, CDR2 ANQGSEA. This chain's CDR3 is CSVGGGSNTEAFF. In DNA form, the CDR3 reads TGCAGCGTTGGGGGAGGATCGAACACTGAAGCTTTCTTT.

The chain employs TRBV29-1 and TRBJ2-7; 9 bases align to TRBD2. Trimming cost V 4 bases and J 2 bases; bases outside gene matches: 3. Germline values: CDR1 SQVTM, CDR2 ANQGSEA. CDR3 size: 13 residues. CDR3 DNA: TGCAGCGTTGGGATAGCGGGGGCCTACGAGCAGTACTTC. This encodes CSVGIAGAYEQYF.

V and J are TRBV29-1 and TRBJ1-1; weak D call: TRBD1 (5 bases). This CDR3 contains 13 residues. V lost 4 bases and J 4 bases, leaving 13 bases between the germline ends. Germline CDR1 and CDR2: SQVTM and ANQGSEA. The CDR3 DNA reads as TGCAGCGTTGTGCAGGGAGGTGGCACTGAAGCTTTCTTT. Protein sequence: CSVVQGGGTEAFF. Looking up the rest from reference TRBV29-1 and TRBJ1-1 gives the full variable domain: SAVISQKPSRDICQRGTSLTIQCQVDSQVTMMFWYRQQPGQSLTLIATANQGSEATYESGFVIDKFPISRPNLTFSTLTVSNMSPEDSSIYLCSVVQGGGTEAFFGQGTRLTVV.

This chain uses TRBV2 with TRBJ1-3; D unclear. The CDR3 spans 16 residues. The ends were cut back, 4 bases at V and 0 bases at J, with 13 bases in the middle. Germline V CDR1 and CDR2: SNHLY, FYNNEI. CDR3 nucleotides: TGTGCCAGCAGTGTTCGTCCAGTAAGCTCTGGAAACACCATATATTTT. Amino acid sequence: CASSVRPVSSGNTIYF.

This chain connects TRBV5-1 to TRBJ2-7; 15 bases map to TRBD2. With V trimmed by 4 bases and J by 2 bases, 7 bases remained unmatched. This CDR3 has 17 residues. The germline gives CDR1 SGHRS, CDR2 YFSETQ. The CDR3 loop reads CASSPGTSGGKPYEQYF. DNA of the CDR3: TGCGCCAGCAGCCCCGGGACTAGCGGGGGGAAACCCTACGAGCAGTACTTC.

This chain connects TRBV19 to TRBJ1-5; D is unclear. The length of the CDR3 is 13 residues. Trimming removed 4 bases from V and 9 bases from J, with 13 bases in between. Germline CDR1 and CDR2: LNHDA and SQIVND (reference sequence). The CDR3 spells CASSKTANLPQHF. CDR3 nucleotides: TGTGCCAGTAGTAAAACGGCCAATTTGCCCCAGCATTTT.

The chain joins TRBV7-8 to TRBJ2-6, with a tentative D call TRBD2 (5 bases). The CDR3 is 16 residues long. Trimming removed 1 base at V and 0 bases at J, with 7 bases between. CDR1 is SGHVS, CDR2 FQNEAQ, per germline. The CDR3 DNA sequence: TGTGCCAGCAGCTTAGGGAGGAGCTCTGGGGCCAACGTCCTGACTTTC. Amino acid sequence: CASSLGRSSGANVLTF. Supplemented by reference TRBV7-8 and TRBJ2-6, the full variable domain reads GAGVSQSPRYKVAKRGQDVALRCDPISGHVSLFWYQQALGQGPEFLTYFQNEAQLDKSGLPSDRFFAERPEGSVSTLKIQRTQQEDSAVYLCASSLGRSSGANVLTFGAGSRLTVL.

The DNA of the CDR3 is TGTGCCACCAGCAGAGTCCTTGGGGGCGGCTATGGCTACACCTTC. Translating it yields CATSRVLGGGYGYTF. The chain combines TRBV15 with TRBJ1-2; maybe TRBD1 (6 bases). The CDR3 runs 15 residues. Trimming left V 1 base short and J 4 bases short, with 13 bases between. Germline assignment: CDR1 LNHNV and CDR2 YYDKDF (reference sequence).

The chain has TRBV5-6 and TRBJ2-3; D remains unclear. Germline CDR1 reads SGHDT; CDR2 reads YYEEEE. The CDR3 has 16 residues. Trimming removed 0 bases at V and 2 bases at J, with 13 bases between. CDR3: CASSLGSAWVTDTQYF. For the CDR3, the DNA is TGTGCCAGCAGCTTGGGTTCGGCGTGGGTCACAGATACGCAGTATTTT.